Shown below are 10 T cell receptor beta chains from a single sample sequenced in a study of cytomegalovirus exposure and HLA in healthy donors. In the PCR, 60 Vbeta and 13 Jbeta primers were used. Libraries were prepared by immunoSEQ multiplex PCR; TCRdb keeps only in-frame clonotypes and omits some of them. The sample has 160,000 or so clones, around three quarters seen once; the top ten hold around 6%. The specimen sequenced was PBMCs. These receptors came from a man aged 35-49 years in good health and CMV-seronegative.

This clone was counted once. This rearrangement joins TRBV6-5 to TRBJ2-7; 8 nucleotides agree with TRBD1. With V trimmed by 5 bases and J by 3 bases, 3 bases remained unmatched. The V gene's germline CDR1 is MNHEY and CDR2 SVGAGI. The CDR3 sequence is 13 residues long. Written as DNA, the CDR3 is TGTGCCAGCAGTGGGGACAGGTACTACGAGCAGTACTTC. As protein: CASSGDRYYEQYF.

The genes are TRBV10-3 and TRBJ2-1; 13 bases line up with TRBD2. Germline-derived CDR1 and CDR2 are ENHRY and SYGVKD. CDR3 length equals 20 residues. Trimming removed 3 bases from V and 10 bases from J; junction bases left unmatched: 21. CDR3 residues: CAISDLIRTSGRPPAIEQFF. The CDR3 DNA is TGTGCCATCAGTGACCTAATTAGGACTAGCGGGAGACCCCCCGCTATAGAGCAGTTCTTC.

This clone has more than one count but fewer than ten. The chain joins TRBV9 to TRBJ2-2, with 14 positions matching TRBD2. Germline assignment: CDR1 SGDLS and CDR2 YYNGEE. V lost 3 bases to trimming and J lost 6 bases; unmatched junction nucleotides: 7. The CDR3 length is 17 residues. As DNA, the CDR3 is TGTGCCAGCAGCGAGGGACTAGCGGGGGCTCGAGCCGGGGAGCTGTTTTTT. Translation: CASSEGLAGARAGELFF.

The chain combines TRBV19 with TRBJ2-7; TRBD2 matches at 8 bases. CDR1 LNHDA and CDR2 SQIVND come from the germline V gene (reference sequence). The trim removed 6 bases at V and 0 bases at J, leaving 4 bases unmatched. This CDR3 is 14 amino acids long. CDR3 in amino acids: CASRTSASSYEQYF. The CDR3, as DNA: TGTGCCAGTAGGACTAGCGCTAGCTCCTACGAGCAGTACTTC.

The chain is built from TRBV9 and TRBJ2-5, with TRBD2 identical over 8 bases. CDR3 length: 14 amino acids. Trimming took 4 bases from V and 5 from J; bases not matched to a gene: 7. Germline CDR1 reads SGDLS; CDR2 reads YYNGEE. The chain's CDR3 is CASSPRGGGETQYF. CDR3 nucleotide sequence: TGTGCCAGCAGCCCTCGGGGGGGTGGTGAGACCCAGTACTTC.

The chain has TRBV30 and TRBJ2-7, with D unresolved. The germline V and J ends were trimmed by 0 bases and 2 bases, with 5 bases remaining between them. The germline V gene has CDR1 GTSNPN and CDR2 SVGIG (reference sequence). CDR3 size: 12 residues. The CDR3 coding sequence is TGTGCCTGGAGTGTACAAGCCTACGAGCAGTACTTC. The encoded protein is CAWSVQAYEQYF. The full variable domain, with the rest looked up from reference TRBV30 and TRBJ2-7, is SQTIHQWPATLVQPVGSPLSLECTVEGTSNPNLYWYRQAAGRGLQLLFYSVGIGQISSEVPQNLSASRPQDRQFILSSKKLLLSDSGFYLCAWSVQAYEQYFGPGTRLTVT.

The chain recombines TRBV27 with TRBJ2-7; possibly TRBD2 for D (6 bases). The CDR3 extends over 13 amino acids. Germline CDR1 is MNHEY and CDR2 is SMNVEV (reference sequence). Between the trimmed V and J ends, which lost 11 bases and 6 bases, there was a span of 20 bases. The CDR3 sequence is CASRTSRGGEQYF. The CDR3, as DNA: TGTGCCTCCCGGACAAGCCGGGGAGGCGAGCAGTACTTC.

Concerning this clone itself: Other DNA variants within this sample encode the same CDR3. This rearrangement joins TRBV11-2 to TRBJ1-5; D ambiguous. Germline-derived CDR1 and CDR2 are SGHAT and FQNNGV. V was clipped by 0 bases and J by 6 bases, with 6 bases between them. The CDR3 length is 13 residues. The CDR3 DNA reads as TGTGCCAGCAGCTTAGATCCAATTCAGCCCCAGCATTTT. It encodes CASSLDPIQPQHF.

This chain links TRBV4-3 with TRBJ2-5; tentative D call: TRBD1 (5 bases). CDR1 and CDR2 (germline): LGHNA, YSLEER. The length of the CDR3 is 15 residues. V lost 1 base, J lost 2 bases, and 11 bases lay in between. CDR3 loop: CASSQGWGGQETQYF. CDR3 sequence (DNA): TGCGCCAGCAGCCAAGGGTGGGGCGGACAAGAGACCCAGTACTTC.

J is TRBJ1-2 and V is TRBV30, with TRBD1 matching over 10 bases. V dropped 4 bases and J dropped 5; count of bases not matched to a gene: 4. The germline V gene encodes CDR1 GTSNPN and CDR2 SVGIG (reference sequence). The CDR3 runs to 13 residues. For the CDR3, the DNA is TGTGCCTGGACGCCGGACAGGGGGTATGGCTACACCTTC. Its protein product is CAWTPDRGYGYTF.